The 25 T cell receptor beta chains below come from one sample, sequenced in a study of blood T cell repertoires in COVID-19. Clones were sequenced by immunoSEQ multiplex PCR, and TCRdb holds only the in-frame ones, with some missing. This sample has some 300,000 clones, with about 91% found just once. What was sequenced was peripheral blood. The receptors here all came from a woman in her twenties or thirties who had recovered from COVID-19.

The chain carries TRBV28 and TRBJ1-1, with D perhaps matching TRBD1 (5 bases). The CDR3 spans 12 residues. The ends were cut back, 6 bases at V and 5 bases at J, with 10 bases in the middle. Germline V gives CDR1 MDHEN, CDR2 SYDVKM. The CDR3 sequence: CASSQGGTEAFF. In DNA, the CDR3 is TGTGCCAGCAGCCAGGGAGGAACTGAAGCTTTCTTT.

The CDR3 nucleotides read TGTGCCTGGAGTGCCGGGACAGGGGACACAGATACGCAGTATTTT. As protein: CAWSAGTGDTDTQYF. This chain joins TRBV30 and TRBJ2-3; 10 bases line up with TRBD1. The CDR3 is 15 amino acids. In germline, CDR1 is GTSNPN, CDR2 SVGIG (reference sequence). V gave up 1 base and J gave up 2 bases; unmatched junction bases: 3.

The J gene is TRBJ1-1, the V gene TRBV6-5; 8 bases are a match to TRBD1. From germline, CDR1 is MNHEY and CDR2 SVGAGI. The CDR3 loop spans 14 amino acids. V shed 6 bases and J 5 bases; nucleotides not matched to a gene: 8. CDR3 region: CASSPQGEWTEAFF. The CDR3 bases are TGTGCCAGCAGCCCACAGGGGGAGTGGACTGAAGCTTTCTTT.

V gene TRBV7-9 combines with J gene TRBJ1-5, with 7 bases aligning to TRBD1. Per germline, CDR1 SEHNR and CDR2 FQNEAQ (reference sequence). J lost 0 bases, V lost 4 bases, and 3 bases had no gene match. The CDR3 consists of 15 residues. The CDR3 here is CASSSDRVSNQPQHF. The CDR3 DNA reads as TGTGCCAGCAGCTCCGACAGGGTTAGCAATCAGCCCCAGCATTTT.

J is TRBJ2-7 and V is TRBV9; D remains unclear. CDR1 and CDR2 from the germline V gene are SGDLS and YYNGEE. V was shortened by 0 bases and J by 1 base, with 8 bases between the two germline ends. The CDR3 spans 14 residues. In nucleotides, the CDR3 is TGTGCCAGCAGCGTAGATGGCGGTTCCTACGAGCAGTACTTC. This translates into CASSVDGGSYEQYF.

The chain is built from TRBV9 and TRBJ1-2; TRBD1 is a possible D gene (5 bases). This CDR3 comprises 14 residues. CDR1 SGDLS and CDR2 YYNGEE come from the germline V gene. The germline V and J ends were trimmed by 2 bases and 2 bases, with 10 bases remaining between them. The CDR3 nucleotides are TGTGCCAGCAGCGTCGGGGGGGAGAACTATGGCTACACCTTC. Translation: CASSVGGENYGYTF.

CDR3 sequence reads: CSVRTGSTEAFF. In nucleotides, the CDR3 is TGCAGCGTTCGAACAGGGTCCACTGAAGCTTTCTTT. This rearrangement joins TRBV29-1 to TRBJ1-1; tentatively, D is TRBD1 (6 bases). Trimming cost V 5 bases and J 4 bases, with 11 bases left between them. CDR1 and CDR2 (germline): SQVTM, ANQGSEA. There are 12 residues in the CDR3. Filled out from reference TRBV29-1 and TRBJ1-1, the complete variable domain reads SAVISQKPSRDICQRGTSLTIQCQVDSQVTMMFWYRQQPGQSLTLIATANQGSEATYESGFVIDKFPISRPNLTFSTLTVSNMSPEDSSIYLCSVRTGSTEAFFGQGTRLTVV.

This rearrangement joins TRBV28 to TRBJ1-2, with 10 bases fitting TRBD1. The J segment lost 7 bases and the V segment lost 2 bases, leaving 7 bases of the junction unmatched. The CDR3 runs to 15 residues. The germline V gene encodes CDR1 MDHEN and CDR2 SYDVKM. The CDR3 sequence is CASSLVTGQGSGYTF. The CDR3 region has the DNA TGTGCCAGCAGTTTAGTAACGGGACAGGGGAGTGGCTACACCTTC.

The V gene is TRBV5-1, the J gene TRBJ2-1, with 13 positions matching TRBD2. The length of the CDR3 is 15 residues. Trimming removed 4 bases from V and 8 bases from J; junction bases left unmatched: 6. CDR1 and CDR2 from the germline V gene are SGHRS and YFSETQ. This CDR3 reads CASSRTSGGGYEQFF. The CDR3 nucleotides are TGCGCCAGCAGCCGGACTAGCGGGGGCGGGTATGAGCAGTTCTTC.

The chain recombines TRBV5-6 with TRBJ1-1; 9 nucleotides agree with TRBD1. CDR3 size: 14 residues. Germline CDR1 reads SGHDT; CDR2 reads YYEEEE. V gave up 1 base and J gave up 6 bases; unmatched junction bases: 4. The CDR3 is CASSLRDRVPEAFF. CDR3 in DNA: TGTGCCAGCAGCTTGAGGGACAGGGTCCCTGAAGCTTTCTTT.

This clone was counted a single time. The V call is TRBV28, the J call TRBJ1-5, with a weak D call TRBD1 (6 bases). V gave up 5 bases and J gave up 5 bases, with 13 bases separating them. Germline lookup yields CDR1 MDHEN and CDR2 SYDVKM. This CDR3 has 14 amino acids. CDR3 protein: CASSTGTWDQPQHF. CDR3 coding DNA: TGTGCCAGCAGTACAGGGACGTGGGATCAGCCCCAGCATTTT.

The gene calls are TRBV29-1 and TRBJ2-1; a possible D gene is TRBD1 (5 bases). The germline gives CDR1 SQVTM, CDR2 ANQGSEA. This CDR3 has 17 residues. Trimming took off 0 bases at V and 2 bases at J, with 17 bases between the two ends. The DNA for the CDR3 is TGCAGCGTTGAAGAAGGCACAGGCGTAACCCCCTACAATGAGCAGTTCTTC. This translates into CSVEEGTGVTPYNEQFF.

The V and J genes are TRBV2 and TRBJ2-5; D may be TRBD2 (6 bases). V was clipped by 7 bases and J by 4 bases, with 16 bases between them. Germline V gene sequence: CDR1 SNHLY, CDR2 FYNNEI. The CDR3 covers 14 residues. CDR3 sequence (DNA): TGTGCCAGCACCTACTCGACAGCGGGAGAGACCCAGTACTTC. Translating it yields CASTYSTAGETQYF. Filled out from reference TRBV2 and TRBJ2-5, the complete variable domain reads EPEVTQTPSHQVTQMGQEVILRCVPISNHLYFYWYRQILGQKVEFLVSFYNNEISEKSEIFDDQFSVERPDGSNFTLKIRSTKLEDSAMYFCASTYSTAGETQYFGPGTRLLVL.

The gene calls are TRBV28 and TRBJ2-5; 8 bases fit TRBD2. CDR1 MDHEN and CDR2 SYDVKM come from the germline V gene. The CDR3 is made up of 15 amino acids. V lost 1 base, J lost 4 bases, and 5 bases stayed unmatched. CDR3 bases: TGTGCCAGCAGTTTATCGGGGGGGGCTTTAGAGACCCAGTACTTC. This sequence encodes CASSLSGGALETQYF. Complete variable domain (other parts from reference TRBV28 and TRBJ2-5): DVKVTQSSRYLVKRTGEKVFLECVQDMDHENMFWYRQDPGLGLRLIYFSYDVKMKEKGDIPEGYSVSREKKERFSLILESASTNQTSMYLCASSLSGGALETQYFGPGTRLLVL.

This chain uses TRBV20-1 with TRBJ2-3, with D perhaps matching TRBD2 (5 bases). Between the trimmed V and J ends, which lost 3 bases and 6 bases, there was a span of 7 bases. This CDR3 has 11 residues. Per germline, CDR1 DFQATT and CDR2 SNEGSKA (reference sequence). As DNA, the CDR3 is TGCAGTGCTAGTTTAGCGGATACGCAGTATTTT. Protein: CSASLADTQYF.

This chain links TRBV6-5 with TRBJ2-7; maybe TRBD1 (6 bases). The CDR3 is 13 amino acids. CDR1 MNHEY and CDR2 SVGAGI come from the germline V gene. Between the trimmed V and J ends, which lost 9 bases and 0 bases, there was a span of 12 bases. The CDR3: CASRQESSYEQYF. CDR3 nucleotides: TGTGCCAGTAGACAGGAGAGCTCCTACGAGCAGTACTTC.

The chain combines TRBV5-1 with TRBJ2-7; 8 nucleotides align to TRBD1. The germline gives CDR1 SGHRS, CDR2 YFSETQ. V lost 3 bases, J lost 4 bases, and 6 bases stayed unmatched. The CDR3 contains 14 residues. The CDR3 here is CASSSGGAGYEQYF. The CDR3 nucleotides read TGCGCCAGCAGCTCAGGGGGCGCTGGATACGAGCAGTACTTC.

This chain connects TRBV15 to TRBJ1-4; 7 bases are a match to TRBD1. Germline loops: CDR1 LNHNV, CDR2 YYDKDF (reference sequence). Losses at the gene ends were 3 bases for V and 3 bases for J; bases not matched to a gene: 4. The CDR3 is 15 amino acids. In DNA, the CDR3 is TGTGCCACCAGCAGGGACAGGATGGCTAATGAAAAACTGTTTTTT. Amino acids: CATSRDRMANEKLFF.

The rearrangement links TRBV9 to TRBJ2-1, with D possibly matching TRBD2 (5 bases). V was cut by 3 bases and J by 0 bases, with 10 bases left in between. The CDR3 totals 15 residues. CDR1 SGDLS and CDR2 YYNGEE come from the germline V gene. CDR3 DNA: TGTGCCAGCAGCGGAGCTAGCAGCTCCTACAATGAGCAGTTCTTC. Amino acids: CASSGASSSYNEQFF.

The chain carries TRBV5-6 and TRBJ2-7; TRBD2 aligns across 9 bases. Germline trimming cut 4 bases from V and 1 base from J; bases unmatched to any gene: 12. CDR3 length: 17 amino acids. Per the germline V gene, CDR1 is SGHDT and CDR2 is YYEEEE. Written as DNA, the CDR3 is TGTGCCAGCAGCGTGAGGGGCGGGACTAGCTTATCCTACGAGCAGTACTTC. Amino acids: CASSVRGGTSLSYEQYF.

This chain connects TRBV3-1 (or the pseudogene TRBV3-2) to TRBJ2-7, with 13 bases aligning to TRBD2. This CDR3 is 17 amino acids long. The V segment lost 0 bases and the J segment 2 bases; nucleotides outside the gene matches: 4. CDR1 is LGHDT and CDR2 is YNNKEL in the germline V gene (reference sequence). The DNA of the CDR3 is TGTGCCAGCAGCCAAGAAGGGACTAGCGGGGCACCCTACGAGCAGTACTTC. This codes for CASSQEGTSGAPYEQYF.

V and J are TRBV5-6 and TRBJ1-2; perhaps TRBD1 as D (5 bases). The CDR3 runs 16 residues. The V end lost 4 bases, the J end lost 4 bases, and 20 bases lay between the germline ends. CDR1 and CDR2 from the germline V gene are SGHDT and YYEEEE. DNA for the CDR3: TGTGCCAGCAGCGACCAATCAGCAGGGACTAGCTATGGCTACACCTTC. Translating gives CASSDQSAGTSYGYTF.

This clone was picked up a small number of times. The genes are TRBV11-2 and TRBJ2-1; D not resolved. V was cut by 0 bases and J by 7 bases, with 7 bases left in between. The CDR3 extends over 13 amino acids. Per the germline V gene, CDR1 is SGHAT and CDR2 is FQNNGV. CDR3 loop: CASSLEALNEQFF. The CDR3, as DNA: TGTGCCAGCAGCTTAGAAGCCTTAAATGAGCAGTTCTTC.

The gene calls are TRBV2 and TRBJ2-7; TRBD1 matches 7 bases. CDR3 size: 14 residues. Germline V gives CDR1 SNHLY, CDR2 FYNNEI. The V and J ends lost 7 bases and 1 base, in that order; junction bases with no gene match: 7. The CDR3 reads CASIDRARSYEQYF. The CDR3 nucleotides read TGTGCCAGCATAGACAGGGCGAGATCCTACGAGCAGTACTTC.

A few counts support this clone. V gene TRBV12-3 or TRBV12-4 combines with J gene TRBJ2-5; D not resolved. Trimming took 4 bases from V and 5 from J, leaving 8 bases between them. The CDR3 sequence is 12 residues long. CDR3 nucleotides: TGTGCCAGCAGTTGGATGAGGGAGACCCAGTACTTC. This gives the protein CASSWMRETQYF.